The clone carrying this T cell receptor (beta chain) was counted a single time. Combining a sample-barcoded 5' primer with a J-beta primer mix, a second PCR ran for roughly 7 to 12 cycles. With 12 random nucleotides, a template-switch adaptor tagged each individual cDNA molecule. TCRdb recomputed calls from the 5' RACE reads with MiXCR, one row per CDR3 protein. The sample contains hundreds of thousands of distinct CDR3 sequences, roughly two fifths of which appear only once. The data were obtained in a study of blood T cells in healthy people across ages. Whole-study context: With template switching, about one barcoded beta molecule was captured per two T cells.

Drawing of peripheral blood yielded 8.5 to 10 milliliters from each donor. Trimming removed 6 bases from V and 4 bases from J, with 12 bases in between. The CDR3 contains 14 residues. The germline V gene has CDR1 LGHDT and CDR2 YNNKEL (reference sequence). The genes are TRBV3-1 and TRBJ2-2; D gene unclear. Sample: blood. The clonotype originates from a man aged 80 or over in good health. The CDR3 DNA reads TGTGCCAGCAGACCACTCCGAGGCACCGGGGAGCTGTTTTTT. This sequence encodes CASRPLRGTGELFF.